The 3 T cell receptor beta chains reported below all come from one sample, sequenced in a study of CD8 T cells in Susac syndrome. Random hexamers were used to reverse transcribe about 0.45 to 1 ug of RNA. TCRdb independently ran MiXCR on the immunoSEQ multiplex PCR reads; one entry per CDR3 protein. The sample yields some 180,000 distinct CDR3 sequences, approximately 94% seen once. The specimen sequenced was CD4+ T cells from PBMCs. The receptors originated from a human donor in good health.

This clonotype was detected only a few times. The chain employs TRBV12-3 or TRBV12-4 and TRBJ2-7; D gene unclear. With 5 bases removed from V and 4 bases from J, the gap between germline ends came to 9 bases. The CDR3 loop spans 12 amino acids. The CDR3 nucleotides are TGTGCCAGCAGTCCCCTAGGATACGAGCAGTACTTC. It is translated as CASSPLGYEQYF.

The chain employs TRBV30 and TRBJ2-1; 11 nucleotides line up with TRBD1. The CDR3 is made up of 14 amino acids. J lost 9 bases, V lost 6 bases, and 10 bases had no gene match. CDR1 is GTSNPN, CDR2 SVGIG, per germline (reference sequence). The chain's CDR3 is CACTRTGGIGEQFF. The CDR3 DNA sequence: TGTGCCTGCACCCGGACAGGGGGCATCGGTGAGCAGTTCTTC.

The chain joins TRBV30 to TRBJ2-7; no definite D call. The CDR3 sequence is 13 residues long. Germline CDR1 GTSNPN, CDR2 SVGIG (reference sequence). Trimming stripped 1 base from V and 5 bases from J, with 12 bases between. In DNA form, the CDR3 reads TGTGCCTGGAGTGACTTCATTCGCGACGAGCAGTACTTC. This gives the protein CAWSDFIRDEQYF.